The 21 T cell receptor beta chains below come from one sample, sequenced in a study of blood T cell repertoires in COVID-19. Sequencing used immunoSEQ multiplex PCR; TCRdb keeps in-frame clones, though not all of them. This sample has 150,000 or so clones, with 70% to 90% found just once. Sequenced material: peripheral blood. These receptors were taken from a woman aged 55-75 years with acute or convalescent COVID-19.

This clone showed up just once. The J gene is TRBJ2-7, the V gene TRBV4-2; TRBD2 might be the D (5 bases). This CDR3 has 14 amino acids. Germline V gene data show CDR1 as LGHNA and CDR2 as YNFKEQ. The V end lost 5 bases, the J end lost 3 bases, and 14 bases lay between the germline ends. Here the CDR3 DNA reads TGTGCCAGCAGCTCGTCGGGGAACCTCTACGAGCAGTACTTC. Protein sequence: CASSSSGNLYEQYF.

This clone was detected once. V usage is TRBV2 and J usage is TRBJ2-4; D gene uncertain. With 2 bases removed from V and 6 bases from J, the gap between germline ends came to 11 bases. This CDR3 spans 14 amino acids. Germline lookup yields CDR1 SNHLY and CDR2 FYNNEI. In DNA form, the CDR3 reads TGTGCCAGCAGTGAATCCCCAGGTGTAAACATTCAGTACTTC. Translation gives CASSESPGVNIQYF.

V is TRBV6-5 and J is TRBJ2-1, with D possibly being TRBD1 (6 bases). Trimming shortened V by 7 bases and J by 1 base, and 11 bases separated the two germline ends. Germline values: CDR1 MNHEY, CDR2 SVGAGI. CDR3 length: 14 residues. The CDR3 sequence: CASTKGVSYNEQFF. The CDR3 region has the DNA TGTGCCAGCACGAAGGGGGTTTCCTACAATGAGCAGTTCTTC.

The rearrangement joins TRBV19 to TRBJ2-7; possibly TRBD2 for D (7 bases). The CDR3 totals 13 residues. The V and J ends lost 3 bases and 7 bases respectively, with 13 bases between them. Germline V gives CDR1 LNHDA, CDR2 SQIVND (reference sequence). CDR3 coding DNA: TGTGCCAGTAGTATGGCGGGGGCACTGGAGCAGTACTTC. The encoded protein is CASSMAGALEQYF.

CDR3 sequence reads: CASVGAGLYEQYF. CDR3 coding DNA: TGTGCCAGCGTGGGGGCCGGCCTTTACGAGCAGTACTTC. The chain uses TRBV5-5 and TRBJ2-7; maybe TRBD1 (6 bases). V lost 7 bases and J 4 bases, leaving 15 bases between the germline ends. CDR1 is SGHKS and CDR2 is YYEKEE in the germline V gene (reference sequence). This CDR3 spans 13 amino acids.

This clone has only one observation. The chain combines TRBV5-6 with TRBJ1-3; D not resolved. CDR1 SGHDT and CDR2 YYEEEE come from the germline V gene. The CDR3 spans 15 residues. The V and J ends lost 0 bases and 7 bases respectively, with 14 bases between them. CDR3 bases: TGTGCCAGCAGCTTGGGACTAGGTTTTCCGAACACCATATATTTT. Its protein product is CASSLGLGFPNTIYF. Full variable domain (outside the CDR3, taken from reference TRBV5-6 and TRBJ1-3): DAGVTQSPTHLIKTRGQQVTLRCSPKSGHDTVSWYQQALGQGPQFIFQYYEEEERQRGNFPDRFSGHQFPNYSSELNVNALLLGDSALYLCASSLGLGFPNTIYFGEGSWLTVV.

This chain joins TRBV19 and TRBJ1-3; 7 nucleotides align to TRBD1. CDR3 length equals 13 residues. CDR1 is LNHDA and CDR2 is SQIVND in the germline V gene (reference sequence). Trimming at V came to 8 bases and at J to 3 bases, leaving 4 bases not matched to a gene. CDR3 nucleotides: TGTGCCAGTCAGGGGGGATATGGAAACACCATATATTTT. Its protein is CASQGGYGNTIYF.

This clone has more than one count but fewer than ten. The V and J genes are TRBV20-1 and TRBJ2-7; D may be TRBD2 (6 bases). Trimming took 3 bases from V and 0 from J, leaving 15 bases between them. Germline loops: CDR1 DFQATT, CDR2 SNEGSKA (reference sequence). The CDR3 has 15 residues. CDR3: CSASSEQGLSYEQYF. The CDR3 coding sequence is TGCAGTGCTAGTTCGGAGCAGGGACTCTCCTACGAGCAGTACTTC.

The rearrangement uses TRBV28 and TRBJ1-2; 9 positions match TRBD1. The CDR3 loop spans 14 amino acids. Looked up from germline, CDR1 is MDHEN and CDR2 is SYDVKM. Trimming removed 6 bases from V and 4 bases from J; junction bases left unmatched: 6. CDR3 amino acids: CASRGDRGTYGYTF. Here the CDR3 DNA reads TGTGCCAGCAGAGGAGACAGGGGGACCTATGGCTACACCTTC.

The chain recombines TRBV6-2 or TRBV6-3 with TRBJ1-1, with TRBD1 matching 8 bases. This CDR3 spans 16 amino acids. J lost 0 bases, V lost 4 bases, and 7 bases had no gene match. Per the germline V gene, CDR1 is MNHEY and CDR2 is SVGEGT. The CDR3 here is CASSSGTGSLNTEAFF. The CDR3 coding sequence is TGTGCCAGCAGTTCCGGGACAGGTAGTCTGAACACTGAAGCTTTCTTT.

This clone was seen just once. The rearrangement uses TRBV28 and TRBJ1-1; a weak D match, TRBD1 (6 bases). V was trimmed by 3 bases and J by 7 bases, leaving 15 bases between them. This CDR3 is built from 14 residues. Per the germline V gene, CDR1 is MDHEN and CDR2 is SYDVKM. Here the CDR3 reads CASSFQQGVGEAFF. The CDR3 DNA reads TGTGCCAGCAGTTTTCAACAGGGTGTAGGTGAAGCTTTCTTT.

V is TRBV30 and J is TRBJ1-3; D not certain. Germline CDR1 GTSNPN, CDR2 SVGIG (reference sequence). Trimming stripped 3 bases from V and 0 bases from J, with 6 bases between. This CDR3 region has 13 residues. Written as DNA, the CDR3 is TGTGCCTGGAGCCCTAACTCTGGAAACACCATATATTTT. Its protein is CAWSPNSGNTIYF.

The chain combines TRBV6-6 with TRBJ2-2, with 9 bases lining up with TRBD2. Per germline, CDR1 MNHNY and CDR2 SVGAGI (reference sequence). The CDR3 runs 16 residues. Trimming took 0 bases from V and 6 from J; bases not matched to a gene: 5. The CDR3 DNA follows: TGTGCCAGCAGTTACTCGACTAGCGGTTTCCCCGGGGAGCTGTTTTTT. Amino acid sequence: CASSYSTSGFPGELFF.

The chain recombines TRBV3-1 (or the pseudogene TRBV3-2) with TRBJ1-2; a possible D gene is TRBD1 (5 bases). The ends were cut back, 1 base at V and 7 bases at J, with 7 bases in the middle. The CDR3 sequence is 12 residues long. Germline V lookup: CDR1 LGHDT, CDR2 YNNKEL (reference sequence). The CDR3 region has the DNA TGTGCCAGCAGCCAAGCAGGGTTTGGCTACACCTTC. Amino acid sequence: CASSQAGFGYTF.

The chain links TRBV15 to TRBJ1-2; D not certain. Germline V gene lookup returns CDR1 LNHNV and CDR2 YYDKDF (reference sequence). The V end lost 0 bases, the J end lost 2 bases, and 7 bases lay between the germline ends. The CDR3 covers 14 residues. The DNA for the CDR3 is TGTGCCACCAGCAGAGATGCGGGGAACTATGGCTACACCTTC. Its translation: CATSRDAGNYGYTF.

This chain uses TRBV10-2 with TRBJ1-5; D not resolved. The germline gives CDR1 WSHSY, CDR2 SAAADI. Trimming removed 2 bases at V and 0 bases at J, with 14 bases between. The CDR3 consists of 17 residues. The chain's CDR3 is CASSERSGLYSNQPQHF. The DNA for the CDR3 is TGCGCCAGCAGTGAGAGGTCGGGTCTATATAGCAATCAGCCCCAGCATTTT.

The chain combines TRBV3-1 (or the pseudogene TRBV3-2) with TRBJ2-7; 11 nucleotides agree with TRBD2. Germline V gene data show CDR1 as LGHDT and CDR2 as YNNKEL (reference sequence). V shed 4 bases and J 3 bases; nucleotides not matched to a gene: 5. The CDR3 has 15 amino acids. CDR3: CASSLTSGDLYEQYF. CDR3 nucleotide sequence: TGTGCCAGCAGCCTGACTAGCGGGGACCTCTACGAGCAGTACTTC.

The rearrangement uses TRBV29-1 and TRBJ1-1; 7 nucleotides align to TRBD1. V shed 5 bases, J shed 3 bases, and the junction held 9 bases outside the gene matches. This CDR3 has 14 residues. The germline V gene has CDR1 SQVTM and CDR2 ANQGSEA. CDR3 coding DNA: TGCAGCGTTCAGACAGGGAGGAGTGACACTGAAGCTTTCTTT. It translates to CSVQTGRSDTEAFF.

The chain joins TRBV11-2 to TRBJ2-2; TRBD1 agrees at 8 bases. The CDR3 length is 18 residues. The V and J ends lost 3 bases and 2 bases, in that order; junction bases with no gene match: 11. Germline assignment: CDR1 SGHAT and CDR2 FQNNGV. Here the CDR3 reads CASSLAIQGALNTGELFF. The CDR3 DNA reads TGTGCCAGCAGCTTGGCAATTCAGGGGGCCTTAAACACCGGGGAGCTGTTTTTT. Filled out from reference TRBV11-2 and TRBJ2-2, the complete variable domain reads EAGVAQSPRYKIIEKRQSVAFWCNPISGHATLYWYQQILGQGPKLLIQFQNNGVVDDSQLPKDRFSAERLKGVDSTLKIQPAKLEDSAVYLCASSLAIQGALNTGELFFGEGSRLTVL.

J is TRBJ2-7 and V is TRBV11-3, with 7 bases fitting TRBD1. The trim removed 4 bases at V and 1 base at J, leaving 7 bases unmatched. From germline, CDR1 is SGHNT and CDR2 YENEEA. The CDR3 has 15 amino acids. DNA for the CDR3: TGTGCCAGCAGCTCCATTCGGACAGGTTCCTACGAGCAGTACTTC. Translation: CASSSIRTGSYEQYF.

The CDR3 here is CAWSVGGYTEAFF. The CDR3 bases are TGTGCCTGGAGTGTGGGAGGGTACACTGAAGCTTTCTTT. The J gene is TRBJ1-1, the V gene TRBV30, with D unresolved. Trimming removed 0 bases from V and 3 bases from J, with 8 bases in between. This CDR3 has 13 residues. CDR1 is GTSNPN and CDR2 is SVGIG in the germline V gene (reference sequence).